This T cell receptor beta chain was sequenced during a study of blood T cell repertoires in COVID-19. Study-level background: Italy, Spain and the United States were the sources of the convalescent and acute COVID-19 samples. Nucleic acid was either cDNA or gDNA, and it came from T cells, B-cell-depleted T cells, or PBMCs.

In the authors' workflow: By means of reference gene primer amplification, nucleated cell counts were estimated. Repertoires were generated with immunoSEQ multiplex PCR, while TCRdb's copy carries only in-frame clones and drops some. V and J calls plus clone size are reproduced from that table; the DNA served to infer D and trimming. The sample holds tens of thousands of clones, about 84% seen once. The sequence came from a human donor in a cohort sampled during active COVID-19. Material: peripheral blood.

The CDR3 DNA reads TGTGCCAGCAGCTCAACAGGGGGCGTTGGCTACACCTTC. Translation gives CASSSTGGVGYTF. The rearrangement links TRBV7-3 to TRBJ1-2; 9 positions match TRBD1. CDR1 and CDR2 (germline): SGHTA, FQGTGA. J gave up 7 bases and V 4 bases, and 4 bases lay outside the gene matches. The CDR3 has 13 amino acids.